This record concerns one T cell receptor (beta chain) sequence. What it binds is not known. This entry comes from a study of T cell repertoires in cytomegalovirus infection. On the study more broadly: The authors relied on CMV epitopes, both recently identified HLA-C-restricted and well-studied HLA-B-restricted. An indication of both CMV infection and matching HLA type came from public TCR beta signatures. Study-level findings and limits: The study found HLA-C-restricted CMV-specific TCR beta clonotypes dominating the ex vivo response.

TCRdb recomputed calls from the reads with MiXCR, one row per CDR3 protein. The sample lists roughly 220,000 distinct CDR3 sequences, 35% to 40% seen once, with about 60% in the top ten. This TCR came from a human donor in good health (CMV status not recorded). Some clones in this sample may be carry-over from other donors' samples. Specimen: CD8+ T cells from cultured PBMCs, collected from culture after CMV antigen stimulation.

The CDR3 sequence: CSVDSTGSGNEQFF. CDR3 sequence (DNA): TGCAGCGTTGACTCAACAGGGTCCGGCAATGAGCAGTTCTTC. This sequence joins TRBV29-1 and TRBJ2-1; perhaps TRBD1 as D (6 bases). V shed 3 bases and J shed 6 bases, with 15 bases lying between them. This CDR3 is built from 14 residues. The germline V gene has CDR1 SQVTM and CDR2 ANQGSEA.